The 30 T cell receptor beta chains below all came from one sample that was sequenced in a study of TIL therapy for anti-PD-1-resistant metastatic lung cancer. The libraries were made with immunoSEQ v3. Only in-frame clones appear in the TCRdb table, and some are missing; sequencing was by immunoSEQ multiplex PCR. The repertoire holds more than 45,000 clones, with more than 60% as singletons. Time point described: pre-treatment sample, taken before nivolumab and TIL therapy. Sequenced here: blood, sampled at baseline. Receptors were obtained from a person between 30 and 79 years old with non-small cell lung cancer.

This clone has more than one count but fewer than ten. The rearrangement joins TRBV7-8 to TRBJ1-6; D possibly corresponds to TRBD1 (6 bases). This CDR3 is 13 amino acids long. Trimming took 11 bases from V and 7 from J, leaving 15 bases between them. Germline V gene data show CDR1 as SGHVS and CDR2 as FQNEAQ. CDR3 region: CAGATGSNSPLHF. The CDR3 DNA sequence: TGTGCCGGGGCGACAGGATCGAATTCACCCCTCCACTTT.

The chain has TRBV18 and TRBJ1-3, with a weak D call TRBD1 (6 bases). With 3 bases removed from V and 4 bases from J, the gap between germline ends came to 13 bases. Germline-derived CDR1 and CDR2 are KGHSH and LQKENI. The CDR3 runs 15 residues. This chain's CDR3 is CASSPQGWRGNTIYF. CDR3 nucleotides: TGTGCCAGCTCACCTCAGGGGTGGCGAGGAAACACCATATATTTT.

The chain recombines TRBV6-5 with TRBJ2-3; the D is unclear. This CDR3 comprises 14 residues. The germline V gene has CDR1 MNHEY and CDR2 SVGAGI. Trimming left V 6 bases short and J 0 bases short, with 10 bases between. CDR3 sequence (DNA): TGTGCCAGCAGCCCTTACCCTAGCACAGATACGCAGTATTTT. It encodes CASSPYPSTDTQYF.

The chain's CDR3 is CSVELANYEQYF. DNA for the CDR3: TGCAGCGTTGAACTAGCAAACTACGAGCAGTACTTC. The chain is built from TRBV29-1 and TRBJ2-7; the D gene is possibly TRBD2 (5 bases). The germline V gene has CDR1 SQVTM and CDR2 ANQGSEA. The CDR3 is 12 amino acids. The ends were cut back, 2 bases at V and 3 bases at J, with 8 bases in the middle.

The V and J genes are TRBV2 and TRBJ1-5; D perhaps matches TRBD1 (6 bases). The germline CDR1 and CDR2 sequences are SNHLY and FYNNEI. V lost 4 bases and J lost 7, with 17 bases in between. The CDR3 consists of 15 residues. This CDR3 is CASSAEAGGGQPQHF. CDR3 DNA: TGTGCCAGCAGTGCCGAGGCTGGGGGCGGACAGCCCCAGCATTTT.

The chain links TRBV7-9 to TRBJ1-2; D might be TRBD1 (6 bases). The CDR3 extends over 15 amino acids. Deletions cut 2 bases from V and 6 bases from J, with 16 bases between. The germline V gene encodes CDR1 SEHNR and CDR2 FQNEAQ (reference sequence). DNA for the CDR3: TGTGCCAGCAGCTTACATGGCAGGGGCGGGGATGGCTACACCTTC. It specifies CASSLHGRGGDGYTF.

This clone was found a few times. The V call is TRBV5-1, the J call TRBJ2-7, with TRBD2 matching 8 bases. Germline CDR1 reads SGHRS; CDR2 reads YFSETQ. V lost 0 bases, J lost 6 bases, and 8 bases stayed unmatched. CDR3 length: 15 residues. The CDR3 loop reads CASSLGAGARSEQYF. Here the CDR3 DNA reads TGCGCCAGCAGCTTGGGAGCGGGGGCTAGGAGCGAGCAGTACTTC.

This clone was observed a handful of times. This sequence joins TRBV9 and TRBJ2-2; maybe TRBD1 (6 bases). Germline lookup yields CDR1 SGDLS and CDR2 YYNGEE. Trimming stripped 1 base from V and 4 bases from J, with 11 bases between. The CDR3 sequence is 15 residues long. The CDR3 is CASSVREGGTGELFF. In DNA, the CDR3 is TGTGCCAGCAGCGTAAGGGAAGGGGGCACCGGGGAGCTGTTTTTT.

This chain connects TRBV4-3 to TRBJ2-2; the match to TRBD1 covers 8 bases. This CDR3 spans 17 amino acids. The germline gives CDR1 LGHNA, CDR2 YSLEER. V trimming: 3 bases; J trimming: 2 bases; junction bases outside the gene matches: 8. As DNA, the CDR3 is TGCGCCAGCAGCCAGTTGACAGGGGCGGGAAACACCGGGGAGCTGTTTTTT. It encodes CASSQLTGAGNTGELFF.

The genes are TRBV5-4 and TRBJ1-2; 9 bases are a match to TRBD1. The CDR3 spans 19 residues. The V gene end was trimmed by 2 bases and the J gene end by 3 bases; junction bases not matched to a gene: 17. Germline V gene lookup returns CDR1 SGHNT and CDR2 YYREEE (reference sequence). CDR3 in amino acids: CASSFYFLIGQGQHYGYTF. The CDR3 nucleotides read TGTGCCAGCAGCTTTTATTTTTTGATCGGACAGGGGCAGCACTATGGCTACACCTTC. The entire variable domain, with the rest obtained from reference TRBV5-4 and TRBJ1-2, is as follows: ETGVTQSPTHLIKTRGQQVTLRCSSQSGHNTVSWYQQALGQGPQFIFQYYREEENGRGNFPPRFSGLQFPNYSSELNVNALELDDSALYLCASSFYFLIGQGQHYGYTFGSGTRLTVV.

The CDR3 bases are TGTGCCAGCAGCGTGACAGGGCGACCTAATTCACCCCTCCACTTT. It codes for CASSVTGRPNSPLHF. V and J are TRBV9 and TRBJ1-6, with 7 bases that match TRBD1. Per germline, CDR1 SGDLS and CDR2 YYNGEE. V was clipped by 2 bases and J by 6 bases; unmatched bases: 5. CDR3 length: 15 amino acids. The full variable domain, with the rest looked up from reference TRBV9 and TRBJ1-6, is DSGVTQTPKHLITATGQRVTLRCSPRSGDLSVYWYQQSLDQGLQFLIQYYNGEERAKGNILERFSAQQFPDLHSELNLSSLELGDSALYFCASSVTGRPNSPLHFGNGTRLTVT.

This rearrangement joins TRBV2 to TRBJ2-2; no reliable D call. Between the trimmed V and J ends, which lost 3 bases and 0 bases, there was a span of 8 bases. Germline CDR1 SNHLY, CDR2 FYNNEI. The CDR3 totals 15 residues. The DNA for the CDR3 is TGTGCCAGCAGTGACCCTAGACCGAACACCGGGGAGCTGTTTTTT. Protein product: CASSDPRPNTGELFF.

The rearrangement uses TRBV2 and TRBJ2-2; TRBD2 is a possible D gene (6 bases). The CDR3 covers 16 residues. The ends were cut back, 6 bases at V and 7 bases at J, with 21 bases in the middle. Looked up from germline, CDR1 is SNHLY and CDR2 is FYNNEI. CDR3 loop: CASRDPSTSRGGELFF. CDR3 coding DNA: TGTGCCAGCAGGGACCCCTCAACTAGCCGAGGCGGGGAGCTGTTTTTT.

The DNA of the CDR3 is TGTGCCAGCAGACTACAGGGAGGCTATGGCTACACCTTC. Translated: CASRLQGGYGYTF. The V and J genes are TRBV7-2 and TRBJ1-2; tentative D call: TRBD1 (6 bases). Germline assignment: CDR1 SGHTA and CDR2 FQGNSA. V gave up 6 bases and J gave up 4 bases, with 12 bases separating them. CDR3 length: 13 amino acids.

This clone was seen just once. The V gene is TRBV5-6, the J gene TRBJ2-1; no clear D gene. V lost 0 bases, J lost 9 bases, and 4 bases lay in between. The CDR3 length is 11 residues. Per germline, CDR1 SGHDT and CDR2 YYEEEE. The CDR3 reads CASSLGFEQFF. The CDR3 DNA is TGTGCCAGCAGCTTGGGGTTTGAGCAGTTCTTC.

The chain combines TRBV28 with TRBJ1-5, with 7 bases fitting TRBD1. This CDR3 spans 14 amino acids. The V and J ends lost 5 bases and 2 bases, in that order; junction bases with no gene match: 3. CDR1 and CDR2 from the germline V gene are MDHEN and SYDVKM. The CDR3 loop reads CASSLTGGNQPQHF. DNA of the CDR3: TGTGCCAGCAGTCTAACAGGGGGCAATCAGCCCCAGCATTTT.

This chain connects TRBV10-2 to TRBJ2-2; D is uncertain. Germline values: CDR1 WSHSY, CDR2 SAAADI. The CDR3 sequence is 12 residues long. V was cut by 3 bases and J by 6 bases, with 5 bases left in between. CDR3 residues: CASSESPGELFF. CDR3 coding DNA: TGCGCCAGCAGTGAATCCCCCGGGGAGCTGTTTTTT.

The rearrangement uses TRBV5-1 and TRBJ2-2; D is uncertain. The CDR3 contains 13 residues. Trimming took 5 bases from V and 4 from J, leaving 9 bases between them. CDR1 is SGHRS and CDR2 is YFSETQ in the germline V gene. For the CDR3, the DNA is TGCGCCAGCAGTCCGGAAGGCACCGGGGAGCTGTTTTTT. This codes for CASSPEGTGELFF. Full variable domain (rest looked up from reference TRBV5-1 and TRBJ2-2): KAGVTQTPRYLIKTRGQQVTLSCSPISGHRSVSWYQQTPGQGLQFLFEYFSETQRNKGNFPGRFSGRQFSNSRSEMNVSTLELGDSALYLCASSPEGTGELFFGEGSRLTVL.

V gene TRBV2 combines with J gene TRBJ1-2, with D hard to call. The CDR3 totals 13 residues. Between the trimmed V and J ends, which lost 5 bases and 8 bases, there was a span of 15 bases. CDR1 is SNHLY and CDR2 is FYNNEI in the germline V gene. The chain's CDR3 is CASSPGIPSGYTF. CDR3 coding DNA: TGTGCCAGCAGTCCGGGGATCCCTTCGGGCTACACCTTC.

This clone is medium-sized within its sample. The DNA for the CDR3 is TGTGCCAGCAGCTTCAGTGGACAGGGCGATCAGCCCCAGCATTTT. Protein sequence: CASSFSGQGDQPQHF. V and J are TRBV7-2 and TRBJ1-5; TRBD1 matches at 8 bases. There are 15 residues in the CDR3. Germline trimming cut 3 bases from V and 5 bases from J; bases unmatched to any gene: 6. The germline CDR1 and CDR2 sequences are SGHTA and FQGNSA.

The chain links TRBV2 to TRBJ2-5; no firm D call. Germline V gives CDR1 SNHLY, CDR2 FYNNEI. Between the trimmed V and J ends, which lost 8 bases and 1 base, there was a span of 14 bases. The CDR3 contains 14 residues. The CDR3 DNA reads TGTGCCAGCGGTAAGGGATTCCCCCAAGAGACCCAGTACTTC. Its translation is CASGKGFPQETQYF.

The chain couples TRBV4-1 to TRBJ2-1; 12 nucleotides line up with TRBD2. Losses at the gene ends were 2 bases for V and 0 bases for J; bases not matched to a gene: 14. CDR3 length: 21 residues. Germline V CDR1 and CDR2: MGHRA, YSYEKL. The CDR3 region is CASSQSPGLAGLGSSYNEQFF. In DNA form, the CDR3 reads TGCGCCAGCAGCCAATCCCCGGGACTAGCGGGCCTGGGGTCCTCCTACAATGAGCAGTTCTTC.

CDR3 sequence: CASSLIWNSGNTIYF. Here the CDR3 DNA reads TGTGCCAGCAGCTTGATCTGGAACTCTGGAAACACCATATATTTT. The chain combines TRBV7-9 with TRBJ1-3; D not certain. The CDR3 has 15 amino acids. The germline V gene encodes CDR1 SEHNR and CDR2 FQNEAQ (reference sequence). Trimming pared 3 bases from V and 0 bases from J, leaving 9 bases between.

The chain links TRBV7-9 to TRBJ2-1; D is possibly TRBD2 (5 bases). Trimming stripped 5 bases from V and 0 bases from J, with 8 bases between. CDR3 size: 14 residues. CDR1 SEHNR and CDR2 FQNEAQ come from the germline V gene (reference sequence). The CDR3 is CASSGGSSYNEQFF. CDR3 DNA sequence: TGTGCCAGCAGCGGTGGGAGCTCCTACAATGAGCAGTTCTTC.

V usage is TRBV30 and J usage is TRBJ1-1, with 9 positions matching TRBD1. V lost 2 bases and J lost 5; bases outside the gene matches: 6. Germline V gives CDR1 GTSNPN, CDR2 SVGIG (reference sequence). This CDR3 has 14 residues. The CDR3 reads CAWSPGTGRTEAFF. The CDR3 DNA is TGTGCCTGGAGTCCCGGGACAGGGCGGACTGAAGCTTTCTTT. Full variable domain (outside the CDR3, taken from reference TRBV30 and TRBJ1-1): SQTIHQWPATLVQPVGSPLSLECTVEGTSNPNLYWYRQAAGRGLQLLFYSVGIGQISSEVPQNLSASRPQDRQFILSSKKLLLSDSGFYLCAWSPGTGRTEAFFGQGTRLTVV.

This clone was observed a handful of times. This chain connects TRBV11-2 to TRBJ2-3; 11 bases line up with TRBD2. CDR3 length: 16 residues. J lost 4 bases, V lost 5 bases, and 8 bases had no gene match. The germline gives CDR1 SGHAT, CDR2 FQNNGV. Here the CDR3 reads CASSPQTSGVSDTQYF. As DNA, the CDR3 is TGTGCCAGCAGCCCCCAGACTAGCGGGGTTTCAGATACGCAGTATTTT. The full variable domain, its missing parts supplied by reference TRBV11-2 and TRBJ2-3, is EAGVAQSPRYKIIEKRQSVAFWCNPISGHATLYWYQQILGQGPKLLIQFQNNGVVDDSQLPKDRFSAERLKGVDSTLKIQPAKLEDSAVYLCASSPQTSGVSDTQYFGPGTRLTVL.

The genes are TRBV19 and TRBJ1-2; TRBD1 aligns across 8 bases. The ends lost 5 bases at V and 1 base at J; junction bases unmatched: 3. CDR1 and CDR2 from the germline V gene are LNHDA and SQIVND (reference sequence). The CDR3 runs to 14 residues. The CDR3 bases are TGTGCCAGTAGTCGGGACAGGCTTAACTATGGCTACACCTTC. Translation gives CASSRDRLNYGYTF.

CDR3: CASSQERTSGWGGLYAQYF. The CDR3 bases are TGTGCCAGCAGCCAAGAACGGACTAGCGGCTGGGGGGGTTTATATGCGCAGTATTTT. This chain uses TRBV14 with TRBJ2-3; TRBD2 matches at 10 bases. Germline assignment: CDR1 SGHDN and CDR2 FVKESK. V gave up 0 bases and J gave up 10 bases; unmatched junction bases: 19. There are 19 residues in the CDR3.

The J gene is TRBJ2-7, the V gene TRBV7-8; unclear D gene. Trimming pared 1 base from V and 6 bases from J, leaving 10 bases between. Germline CDR1 reads SGHVS; CDR2 reads FQNEAQ. This CDR3 is built from 13 residues. CDR3 nucleotide sequence: TGTGCCAGCAGCTTAGGTGCCTGGCGCGAGCAGTACTTC. Translation gives CASSLGAWREQYF.

This chain uses TRBV7-2 with TRBJ2-5; D gene unclear. CDR3 size: 12 residues. In germline, CDR1 is SGHTA, CDR2 FQGNSA. Trimming left V 4 bases short and J 4 bases short, with 7 bases between. The CDR3: CASSSSRETQYF. CDR3 in DNA: TGTGCCAGCAGCTCAAGCCGAGAGACCCAGTACTTC.